This T cell receptor beta chain was obtained from a study of CD8+ T cells in alopecia areata. Study results and caveats: When scalp samples are sequenced, resident alphabeta T cells of normal skin are also captured. Greater clonality was observed in lesional scalp samples, especially alopecia totalis/universalis, versus normal scalp.

Once RNA had been extracted, it was reverse transcribed into cDNA to act as the sequencing template. The protocol was immunoSEQ multiplex PCR, while the TCRdb copy is restricted to in-frame clones and leaves out a portion. The table has 110,000 or so clones, approximately 59% seen once. As regards this clone: Antigen specificity is unknown.

Trimming stripped 1 base from V and 3 bases from J, with 13 bases between. The CDR3 contains 15 residues. Per the germline V gene, CDR1 is LGHNA and CDR2 is YSLEER. The TCR comes from a human donor in good health. The V gene is TRBV4-3, the J gene TRBJ2-7; D remains unclear. The sequenced sample consisted of CD8+ T cells sorted from blood. This CDR3 reads CASSQVWVSSYEQYF. The CDR3 nucleotides are TGCGCCAGCAGCCAAGTATGGGTCAGCAGCTACGAGCAGTACTTC.